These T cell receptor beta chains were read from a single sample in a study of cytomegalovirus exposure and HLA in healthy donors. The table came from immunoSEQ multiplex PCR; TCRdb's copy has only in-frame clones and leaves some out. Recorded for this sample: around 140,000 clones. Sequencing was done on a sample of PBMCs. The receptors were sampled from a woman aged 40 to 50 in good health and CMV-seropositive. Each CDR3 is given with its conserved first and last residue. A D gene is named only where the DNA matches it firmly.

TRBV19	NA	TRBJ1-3	TGTGCCAGTCAGACCTTCGCGGGGAATACTGGAAACACCATATATTTT	CASQTFAGNTGNTIYF
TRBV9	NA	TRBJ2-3	TGTGCCAGCAGCGCCCGGGAGTGGACAGATACGCAGTATTTT	CASSAREWTDTQYF
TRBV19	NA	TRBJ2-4	TGTGCCAGTAGTATAGTTGCGGCAGACGGGAACATTCAGTACTTC	CASSIVAADGNIQYF
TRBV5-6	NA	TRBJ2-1	TGTGCCAGCAGAAGACTTATACAGGGTTTTTCCGGTGAGCAGTTCTTC	CASRRLIQGFSGEQFF
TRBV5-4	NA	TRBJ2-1	TGTGCCAGCAGCTTGGGGGGGCTTATGGACAATGAGCAGTTCTTC	CASSLGGLMDNEQFF
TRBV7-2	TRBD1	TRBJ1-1	TGTGCCAGCAGCCCCCTACAGGGGGCTGACACTGAAGCTTTCTTT	CASSPLQGADTEAFF
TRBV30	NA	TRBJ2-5	TGTGCCTGGAGTGGAGGGTTGCGAGAGACCCAGTACTTC	CAWSGGLRETQYF
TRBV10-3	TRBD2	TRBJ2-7	TGTGCCATCAGTGAGTCCCCTAGCGGGTCGAGCTCCTACGAGCAGTACTTC	CAISESPSGSSSYEQYF
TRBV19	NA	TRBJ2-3	TGTGCCAGTAGACCGACAAGCACAGATACGCAGTATTTT	CASRPTSTDTQYF
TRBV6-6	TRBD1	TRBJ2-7	TGTGCCAGCAGTTACCGACAGGGGGCCTACGAGCAGTACTTC	CASSYRQGAYEQYF
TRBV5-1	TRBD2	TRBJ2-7	TGCGCCAGCAGCTTGGAGGTGGGAGGGCCCTACGAGCAGTACTTC	CASSLEVGGPYEQYF
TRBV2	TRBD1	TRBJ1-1	TGTGCCAGCAGAGCGGGACAGGGGATCACTGAAGCTTTCTTT	CASRAGQGITEAFF
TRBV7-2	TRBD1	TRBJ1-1	TGTGCCAGCAGAAACGGACAGGCGGAGGGAGCTTTCTTT	CASRNGQAEGAFF
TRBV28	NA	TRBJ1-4	TGTGCCAGCAGTTCGGGGATAAAACTGTTTTTT	CASSSGIKLFF
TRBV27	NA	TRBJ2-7	TGTGCCAGCAGCCCCCGGGACTCCCGTGGGGAGCAGTACTTC	CASSPRDSRGEQYF
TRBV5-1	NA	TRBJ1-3	TGCGCCAGCAGCCCGGCTCACTCAGGGGTGCTTGGAAACACCATATATTTT	CASSPAHSGVLGNTIYF
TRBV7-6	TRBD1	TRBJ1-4	TGTGCCAGCAGCTCCCTGGCCCCGGGACAGGGTAATGAAAAACTGTTTTTT	CASSSLAPGQGNEKLFF
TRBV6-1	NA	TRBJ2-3	TGTGCCAGCAGTGACGGTCAGGGGAGCACAGATACGCAGTATTTT	CASSDGQGSTDTQYF
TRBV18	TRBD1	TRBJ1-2	TGTGCCAGCTCACTTAACGGACAGGCGGGTGGCTACACCTTC	CASSLNGQAGGYTF
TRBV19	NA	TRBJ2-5	TGTGCCACCTCCCCAGGGGAAGAGACCCAGTACTTC	CATSPGEETQYF
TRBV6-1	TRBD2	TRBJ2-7	TGTGCCAGCCTATGGACTAGCGGGAGCTACGAGCAGTACTTC	CASLWTSGSYEQYF
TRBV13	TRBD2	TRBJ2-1	TGTGCCAGCACCGATCGGGAGGGCCGCAATGAGCAGTTCTTC	CASTDREGRNEQFF
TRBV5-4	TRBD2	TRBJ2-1	TGTGCCAGCAGCGGACTAGCGGGAGGGCCGGTGGAGCAGTTCTTC	CASSGLAGGPVEQFF